Listed below are T cell receptor beta chains from one sample, sequenced in a study of control samples from healthy donors and cancer patients. Using immunoSEQ multiplex PCR, the repertoire was profiled, and TCRdb retains in-frame clones only, with some absent. The table includes more than 100,000 clones, around 93% detected once. What was sequenced was blood. These receptors were taken from a young man in good health. The CDR3 runs from the conserved cysteine through the conserved F or W. The D gene is left open where the match is weak. Clone size is shown for a subset of rows, as once, few, many or a class of expanded clone.

v_gene,d_gene,j_gene,abundance,CDR3aa,CDR3nt
TRBV18,.,TRBJ2-7,.,CASSGTRQAGYEQYF,TGTGCCAGCTCAGGGACCCGACAGGCAGGCTACGAGCAGTACTTC
TRBV10-3,.,TRBJ1-3,.,CAISQDRSSGNTIYF,TGTGCCATCAGTCAAGACAGAAGCTCTGGAAACACCATATATTTT
TRBV27,.,TRBJ2-2,once,CASSSADTGELFF,TGTGCCAGCAGTTCGGCGGACACCGGGGAGCTGTTTTTT
TRBV7-9,.,TRBJ1-5,few,CASSLAARESQPQHF,TGTGCCAGCAGCTTAGCGGCCAGGGAGAGCCAGCCCCAGCATTTT
TRBV29-1,.,TRBJ2-5,.,CSAFGSQETQYF,TGCAGCGCCTTCGGAAGCCAAGAGACCCAGTACTTC
TRBV12-5,TRBD2,TRBJ2-7,.,CASGLARLAGSYEQYF,TGTGCTAGTGGTTTGGCCCGACTAGCGGGTTCCTACGAGCAGTACTTC
TRBV4-1,.,TRBJ2-5,.,CASSQEGEETQYF,TGCGCCAGCAGCCAAGAGGGGGAAGAGACCCAGTACTTC
TRBV3-1/TRBV3-2,.,TRBJ2-6,.,CASSLQGTSGANVLTF,TGTGCCAGCAGCCTACAGGGCACCTCTGGGGCCAACGTCCTGACTTTC
TRBV5-1,.,TRBJ2-7,.,CASSPQGSSYEQYF,TGCGCCAGCAGCCCTCAGGGGTCGTCCTACGAGCAGTACTTC
TRBV6-5,.,TRBJ2-3,.,CASSQRWGGADTQYF,TGTGCCAGCTCCCAGCGATGGGGCGGAGCAGATACGCAGTATTTT
TRBV12-3/TRBV12-4,.,TRBJ1-1,once,CASSKGMNTEAFF,TGTGCCAGCAGCAAGGGGATGAACACTGAAGCTTTCTTT
TRBV19,TRBD1,TRBJ1-5,.,CASSSQGARVNQPQHF,TGTGCCAGTAGTTCACAGGGGGCAAGGGTCAATCAGCCCCAGCATTTT
TRBV19,.,TRBJ1-4,.,CASSTGTERHNEKLFF,TGTGCCAGTAGTACCGGGACCGAAAGACATAATGAAAAACTGTTTTTT
TRBV7-2,.,TRBJ1-1,.,CASSLGGADTEAFF,TGTGCCAGCAGCTTAGGGGGGGCTGACACTGAAGCTTTCTTT
TRBV6-1,.,TRBJ1-6,.,CASSDDKGHYNSPLHF,TGTGCCAGCAGTGATGACAAGGGCCACTATAATTCACCCCTCCACTTT
TRBV10-3,.,TRBJ1-5,.,CAISEGSQPQHF,TGTGCCATCAGTGAAGGGTCCCAGCCCCAGCATTTT
TRBV25-1,.,TRBJ2-2,.,CASSEYSDTGELFF,TGTGCCAGCAGTGAGTATTCCGACACCGGGGAGCTGTTTTTT
TRBV15,.,TRBJ1-4,.,CATSRDFPATNEKLFF,TGTGCCACCAGCAGAGATTTCCCCGCAACTAATGAAAAACTGTTTTTT
TRBV9,.,TRBJ1-4,.,CASSFGQINEKLFF,TGTGCCAGCAGCTTTGGACAGATTAATGAAAAACTGTTTTTT
TRBV19,.,TRBJ2-6,.,CASSIGQTGANVLTF,TGTGCCAGTAGCATAGGACAGACTGGGGCCAACGTCCTGACTTTC
TRBV13,.,TRBJ2-5,.,CASSLEGPQETQYF,TGTGCCAGCAGCTTAGAAGGGCCCCAAGAGACCCAGTACTTC
TRBV6-1,TRBD2,TRBJ2-5,.,CASSPSGGGRETQYF,TGTGCCAGCAGTCCCTCTGGCGGGGGGCGGGAGACCCAGTACTTC
TRBV24-1,.,TRBJ2-7,.,CATSDHPTGKSYEQYF,TGTGCCACCAGTGATCACCCGACAGGTAAATCCTACGAGCAGTACTTC
TRBV7-9,.,TRBJ1-4,.,CASSAITGTENEKLFF,TGTGCCAGCAGCGCAATTACCGGGACGGAAAATGAAAAACTGTTTTTT
TRBV12-5,TRBD1,TRBJ2-3,once,CASGLVLGQSTDTQYF,TGTGCTAGTGGTTTGGTACTGGGACAGAGCACAGATACGCAGTATTTT
TRBV9,.,TRBJ2-3,.,CASSVTSHEADTQYF,TGTGCCAGCAGCGTGACTAGTCACGAGGCAGATACGCAGTATTTT
TRBV10-3,TRBD1,TRBJ1-5,.,CAISEDRAGNQPQHF,TGTGCCATCAGTGAGGACAGGGCCGGCAATCAGCCCCAGCATTTT
TRBV25-1,.,TRBJ2-3,.,CASSEGARTDTQYF,TGTGCCAGCAGTGAAGGGGCCCGCACAGATACGCAGTATTTT
TRBV3-1/TRBV3-2,.,TRBJ2-7,few,CASSIGPYEQYF,TGTGCCAGCAGCATCGGACCCTACGAGCAGTACTTC
TRBV2,.,TRBJ2-2,.,CASRAPLSHSRTGELFF,TGTGCCAGTCGGGCCCCACTGTCCCATTCAAGGACCGGGGAGCTGTTTTTT
TRBV28,TRBD1,TRBJ2-4,.,CASSLRRQGTRNIQYF,TGTGCCAGCAGTTTACGGCGACAGGGTACAAGAAACATTCAGTACTTC
TRBV11-2,TRBD1,TRBJ1-3,.,CASSSGQGGSGAGNTIYF,TGTGCCAGCAGCTCAGGACAGGGTGGATCGGGGGCTGGAAACACCATATATTTT
TRBV10-3,.,TRBJ1-2,.,CAISESQRSGYTF,TGTGCCATCAGTGAGTCACAAAGGTCTGGCTACACCTTC
TRBV28,.,TRBJ1-1,.,CASSFGTMNTEAFF,TGTGCCAGCAGTTTCGGCACGATGAACACTGAAGCTTTCTTT
TRBV28,.,TRBJ2-2,once,CASSFHRSAGELFF,TGTGCCAGCAGTTTCCACAGGTCTGCCGGGGAGCTGTTTTTT